The T cell receptor beta chain under discussion was sequenced for a study of cytomegalovirus exposure and HLA in healthy donors. Study-wide background: Unique TCRs from HLA-typed donors, 70 million to 100 million of them, were held in an early data release. Study results and limitations: While the bulk of TCR sequences proved rare, some public TCRs turned up in many donors. In an earlier analysis, productive rearrangement rates for most beta V segments clustered near 87% or 30%.

It was with 60 Vbeta and 13 Jbeta primers that the PCR ran. Assay used: immunoSEQ multiplex PCR; TCRdb lists only in-frame clones, some missing. Of 150,000 to 200,000 clones in the sample, around 80% were seen once. V gave up 4 bases and J gave up 4 bases; unmatched junction bases: 7. From germline, CDR1 is SGHRS and CDR2 YFSETQ. The CDR3 is 14 amino acids. Concerning this clone: Its antigen is as yet unknown.

The clonotype was recovered from a woman aged 18 to 35 in good health and CMV-seronegative. Sequenced input: PBMCs. J is TRBJ1-2 and V is TRBV5-1, with TRBD1 matching 7 bases. Here the CDR3 DNA reads TGCGCCAGCAGCGGGAGACAGGGAAGCTATGGCTACACCTTC. Protein sequence: CASSGRQGSYGYTF.